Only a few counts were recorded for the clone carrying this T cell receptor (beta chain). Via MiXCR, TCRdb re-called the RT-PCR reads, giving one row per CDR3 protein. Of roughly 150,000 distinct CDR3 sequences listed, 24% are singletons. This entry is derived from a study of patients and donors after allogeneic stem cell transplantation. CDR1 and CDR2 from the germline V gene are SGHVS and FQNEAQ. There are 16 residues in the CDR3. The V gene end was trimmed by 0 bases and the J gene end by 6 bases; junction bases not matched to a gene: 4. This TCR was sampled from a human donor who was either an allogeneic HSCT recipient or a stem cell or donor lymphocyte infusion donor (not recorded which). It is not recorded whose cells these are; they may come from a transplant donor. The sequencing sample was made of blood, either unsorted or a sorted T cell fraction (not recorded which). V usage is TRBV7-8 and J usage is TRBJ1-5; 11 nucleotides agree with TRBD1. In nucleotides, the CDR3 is TGTGCCAGCAGCTTAGCCGGGACAGGGGGGAGTCAGCCCCAGCATTTT. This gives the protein CASSLAGTGGSQPQHF.